This is a list of T cell receptor beta chains from one sample in a study of T cell changes during pregnancy in multiple sclerosis. Assay used: immunoSEQ multiplex PCR; TCRdb lists only in-frame clones, some missing. The sample lists 20,000 to 25,000 clones, more than 85% occurring once. The starting material was CD4+ T cells from peripheral blood mononuclear cells, obtained in the third trimester of pregnancy. Source of these receptors: a female donor with multiple sclerosis, enrolled in a pregnancy study. Each CDR3 is given with its conserved first and last residue. Fields, in order: V gene, J gene, clone size, CDR3 protein. Part of the rows lack a size; the others show once, few, many or a class for expanded clones.

TRBV5-8,TRBJ2-7,.,CASSSGTGGTQQYF
TRBV5-1,TRBJ1-2,.,CASSLGVGQPSRYGYTF
TRBV7-2,TRBJ1-1,.,CASSSTRNTEAFF
TRBV19,TRBJ1-6,.,CASSILTGTLQRSPLHF
TRBV10-1,TRBJ2-1,once,CASSSDRNEQFF
TRBV2,TRBJ2-7,once,CASSGAGGVKQYF
TRBV4-1,TRBJ1-2,once,CASSQGPGYGYTF
TRBV2,TRBJ2-2,.,CASSGQADGELFF
TRBV5-6,TRBJ2-2,.,CASSERTGQYTGELFF
TRBV28,TRBJ2-5,.,CASSLPGQAAIGTQYF
TRBV5-1,TRBJ1-2,few,CASKGQSVSYGYTF
TRBV19,TRBJ1-3,once,CASSPRQGRGNTIYF